These 10 T cell receptor beta chains were all obtained from the same sample, sequenced in a study of T cell responses to AZD1222 COVID-19 vaccine. The repertoire was sequenced with immunoSEQ multiplex PCR; TCRdb's copy has only in-frame clones and lacks some. The table has around 86,000 clones, nearly 90% seen once; the top ten hold 8% to 9.5%. Sequencing used peripheral blood, obtained on day 0 of AZD1222 vaccination. Receptors originate from an adult in good health.

This chain links TRBV10-3 with TRBJ2-2; tentatively, D is TRBD2 (6 bases). The CDR3 extends over 13 amino acids. Germline V CDR1 and CDR2: ENHRY, SYGVKD. V shed 2 bases and J shed 8 bases, with 9 bases lying between them. CDR3 DNA sequence: TGTGCCATCAGTGAGCTGGGGGGTGGGGAGCTGTTTTTT. This encodes CAISELGGGELFF.

This clone was counted a single time. CDR3 region: CASSQMGDQPQHF. The DNA of the CDR3 is TGTGCCAGTAGCCAAATGGGAGATCAGCCCCAGCATTTT. The chain links TRBV19 to TRBJ1-5; D not certain. Trimming left V 6 bases short and J 5 bases short, with 11 bases between. Germline values: CDR1 LNHDA, CDR2 SQIVND (reference sequence). This CDR3 is 13 amino acids long. Based on the CDR3 plus reference TRBV19 and TRBJ1-5, the full variable domain is DGGITQSPKYLFRKEGQNVTLSCEQNLNHDAMYWYRQDPGQGLRLIYYSQIVNDFQKGDIAEGYSVSREKKESFPLTVTSAQKNPTAFYLCASSQMGDQPQHFGDGTRLSIL.

V usage is TRBV7-2 and J usage is TRBJ1-6; maybe TRBD1 (6 bases). Trimming removed 5 bases from V and 7 bases from J, with 12 bases in between. Germline CDR1 is SGHTA and CDR2 is FQGNSA. The length of the CDR3 is 14 residues. The CDR3 coding sequence is TGTGCCAGCAGCCGCACGAGGGGGAATTCACCCCTCCACTTT. Protein: CASSRTRGNSPLHF.

In its sample, this clone was seen a few times. The chain links TRBV6-5 to TRBJ2-5; unclear D gene. Germline V lookup: CDR1 MNHEY, CDR2 SVGAGI. V gave up 2 bases and J gave up 5 bases, with 12 bases separating them. The CDR3 is 14 amino acids. The CDR3 spells CASSYRRHQETQYF. Written as DNA, the CDR3 is TGTGCCAGCAGTTACCGGCGGCATCAGGAGACCCAGTACTTC.

The V and J genes are TRBV19 and TRBJ1-1; D is uncertain. Germline lookup yields CDR1 LNHDA and CDR2 SQIVND (reference sequence). This CDR3 has 15 amino acids. The V gene lost 7 bases and the J gene lost 0 bases, with 15 bases spanning the gap. The CDR3 nucleotides are TGTGCCAGTAACCCTAACAGAGTTTTGAACACTGAAGCTTTCTTT. Its translation: CASNPNRVLNTEAFF.

The chain has TRBV7-6 and TRBJ1-2; no definite D call. V gave up 4 bases and J gave up 4 bases, with 16 bases separating them. This CDR3 has 15 residues. In germline, CDR1 is SGHVS, CDR2 FNYEAQ. The CDR3 spells CASSSRGGLSYGYTF. CDR3 DNA: TGTGCCAGCAGCTCCCGGGGTGGGCTGTCCTATGGCTACACCTTC.

The V gene is TRBV2, the J gene TRBJ1-4, with D uncertain. Germline values: CDR1 SNHLY, CDR2 FYNNEI. Trimming pared 3 bases from V and 6 bases from J, leaving 8 bases between. This CDR3 is built from 13 residues. The CDR3 DNA sequence: TGTGCCAGCAGTGAGGGAATTTATGAAAAACTGTTTTTT. It yields the protein CASSEGIYEKLFF.

This sequence joins TRBV14 and TRBJ1-1; weak D call: TRBD1 (6 bases). From germline, CDR1 is SGHDN and CDR2 FVKESK. CDR3 length equals 15 residues. Between the trimmed V and J ends, which lost 4 bases and 9 bases, there was a span of 21 bases. The CDR3 coding sequence is TGTGCCAGCAGCCCAATATGGGGGGCGGTGGTGAAAGCTTTCTTT. The encoded protein is CASSPIWGAVVKAFF.

The chain recombines TRBV27 with TRBJ1-5, with 7 bases that match TRBD1. CDR1 and CDR2 (germline): MNHEY, SMNVEV (reference sequence). There are 14 residues in the CDR3. V lost 10 bases and J lost 3; bases outside the gene matches: 9. The chain's CDR3 is CATARTGVNQPQHF. The CDR3 DNA reads as TGTGCCACCGCACGCACAGGGGTCAATCAGCCCCAGCATTTT.

The rearrangement uses TRBV27 and TRBJ1-1, with 7 bases fitting TRBD1. Germline-derived CDR1 and CDR2 are MNHEY and SMNVEV (reference sequence). The V segment lost 6 bases and the J segment 4 bases; nucleotides outside the gene matches: 8. The CDR3 has 14 amino acids. CDR3 DNA: TGTGCCAGCAGACAGGGGTCGGCGGGCACTGAAGCTTTCTTT. Its protein product is CASRQGSAGTEAFF.